The 8 T cell receptor beta chains reported below all come from one sample, sequenced in a study of blood T cell repertoires in COVID-19. TCRdb's table, derived via immunoSEQ multiplex PCR, lists solely in-frame clones and lacks some. The sample shows tens of thousands of clones, around 88% of them seen only once. Sequenced material: peripheral blood. The receptors originated from a man between 60 and 70 years old with acute or convalescent COVID-19.

This clone was counted only a few times. The chain is built from TRBV28 and TRBJ2-3, with 11 bases matching TRBD2. The CDR3 runs 13 residues. Germline CDR1 reads MDHEN; CDR2 reads SYDVKM. J gave up 4 bases and V 8 bases, and 2 bases lay outside the gene matches. The CDR3 loop reads CASGTSGPDTQYF. The CDR3 DNA sequence: TGTGCCAGCGGGACTAGCGGTCCAGATACGCAGTATTTT.

This clone was observed a few times. The V gene is TRBV7-8, the J gene TRBJ1-6; 9 positions agree with TRBD1. The CDR3 is made up of 17 amino acids. After removal of 5 bases from V and 10 bases from J, the junction contained 15 bases not matched to a gene. Germline V lookup: CDR1 SGHVS, CDR2 FQNEAQ. CDR3 DNA: TGTGCCAGCAGCACACCTTTTTCCGGGACAGGGAAGTCACCCCTCCACTTT. Its translation is CASSTPFSGTGKSPLHF.

This clone was observed a few times. The V and J genes are TRBV4-2 and TRBJ2-3; the D gene is possibly TRBD2 (5 bases). The CDR3 totals 15 residues. V lost 1 base and J lost 7, with 15 bases in between. CDR1 and CDR2 (germline): LGHNA, YNFKEQ. CDR3 loop: CASSQAGSPDNTQYF. The CDR3 region has the DNA TGTGCCAGCAGCCAAGCGGGATCCCCGGATAATACGCAGTATTTT.

This chain joins TRBV28 and TRBJ2-2; TRBD1 matches at 7 bases. V dropped 3 bases and J dropped 0; count of bases not matched to a gene: 1. CDR1 is MDHEN, CDR2 SYDVKM, per germline. The CDR3 loop spans 15 amino acids. This CDR3 reads CASSLTGTNTGELFF. CDR3 nucleotide sequence: TGTGCCAGCAGTTTGACAGGGACGAACACCGGGGAGCTGTTTTTT.

The chain has TRBV11-2 and TRBJ1-5; 8 nucleotides align to TRBD1. The V gene end was trimmed by 5 bases and the J gene end by 0 bases; junction bases not matched to a gene: 6. In germline, CDR1 is SGHAT, CDR2 FQNNGV. This CDR3 has 16 amino acids. CDR3: CASSARTGNSNQPQHF. As DNA, the CDR3 is TGTGCCAGCAGCGCCCGGACAGGGAATAGCAATCAGCCCCAGCATTTT.

V usage is TRBV5-1 and J usage is TRBJ2-2, with a tentative D call TRBD1 (5 bases). CDR1 and CDR2 from the germline V gene are SGHRS and YFSETQ. With 0 bases removed from V and 6 bases from J, the gap between germline ends came to 6 bases. The CDR3 spans 13 residues. CDR3 bases: TGCGCCAGCAGCTTGGTAGGGGCCGGGGAGCTGTTTTTT. Residues: CASSLVGAGELFF. Looking up the rest from reference TRBV5-1 and TRBJ2-2 gives the full variable domain: KAGVTQTPRYLIKTRGQQVTLSCSPISGHRSVSWYQQTPGQGLQFLFEYFSETQRNKGNFPGRFSGRQFSNSRSEMNVSTLELGDSALYLCASSLVGAGELFFGEGSRLTVL.

The chain carries TRBV2 and TRBJ1-1; TRBD1 agrees at 7 bases. The CDR3 is made up of 13 amino acids. The ends lost 3 bases at V and 7 bases at J; junction bases unmatched: 5. The V gene's germline CDR1 is SNHLY and CDR2 FYNNEI. The CDR3 nucleotides are TGTGCCAGCAGTGATTTGACAGGGTTTGAAGCTTTCTTT. It specifies CASSDLTGFEAFF.

The genes are TRBV6-5 and TRBJ1-2; no definite D call. The CDR3 is 13 amino acids. Trimming took 6 bases from V and 5 from J, leaving 13 bases between them. Germline CDR1 MNHEY, CDR2 SVGAGI. The CDR3 DNA reads TGTGCCAGCAGATCGACACATTTATATGGCTACACCTTC. This gives the protein CASRSTHLYGYTF.